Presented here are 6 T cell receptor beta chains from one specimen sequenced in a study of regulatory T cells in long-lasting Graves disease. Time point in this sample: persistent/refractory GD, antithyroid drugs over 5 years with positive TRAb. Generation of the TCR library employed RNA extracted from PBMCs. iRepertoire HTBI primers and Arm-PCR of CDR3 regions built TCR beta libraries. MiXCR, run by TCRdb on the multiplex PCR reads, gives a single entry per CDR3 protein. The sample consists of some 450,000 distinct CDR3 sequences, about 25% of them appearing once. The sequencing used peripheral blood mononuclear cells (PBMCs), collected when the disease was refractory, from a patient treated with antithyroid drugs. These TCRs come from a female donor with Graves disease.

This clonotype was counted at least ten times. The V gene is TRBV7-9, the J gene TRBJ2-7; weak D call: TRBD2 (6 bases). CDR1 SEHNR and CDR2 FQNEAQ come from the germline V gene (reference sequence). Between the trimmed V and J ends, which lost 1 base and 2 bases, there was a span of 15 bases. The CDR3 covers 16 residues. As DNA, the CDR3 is TGTGCCAGCAGCTTAGGGAGTGGGACTTGGACCTACGAGCAGTACTTC. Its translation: CASSLGSGTWTYEQYF.

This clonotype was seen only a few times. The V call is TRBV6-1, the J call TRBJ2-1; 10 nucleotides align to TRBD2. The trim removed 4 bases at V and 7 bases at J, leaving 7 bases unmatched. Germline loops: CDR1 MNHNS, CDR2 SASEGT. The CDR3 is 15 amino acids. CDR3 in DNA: TGTGCCAGCAGTGTTTCTAGCGGGAGCTCTAATGAGCAGTTCTTC. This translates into CASSVSSGSSNEQFF.

In DNA form, the CDR3 reads TGCAGTGCTAGAGTTATGGACAGGGCTAATGAAAAACTGTTTTTT. The encoded protein is CSARVMDRANEKLFF. This chain uses TRBV20-1 with TRBJ1-4, with 8 bases that match TRBD1. Germline CDR1 DFQATT, CDR2 SNEGSKA (reference sequence). J lost 3 bases, V lost 1 base, and 4 bases had no gene match. CDR3 size: 15 residues.

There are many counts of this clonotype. CDR3 region: CASSLWNRMMDVYGYTF. CDR3 bases: TGTGCCAGCAGTTTATGGAATCGTATGATGGATGTCTATGGCTACACCTTC. The chain couples TRBV28 to TRBJ1-2; D gene unclear. Trimming stripped 0 bases from V and 4 bases from J, with 18 bases between. Germline loops: CDR1 MDHEN, CDR2 SYDVKM. This CDR3 comprises 17 residues.

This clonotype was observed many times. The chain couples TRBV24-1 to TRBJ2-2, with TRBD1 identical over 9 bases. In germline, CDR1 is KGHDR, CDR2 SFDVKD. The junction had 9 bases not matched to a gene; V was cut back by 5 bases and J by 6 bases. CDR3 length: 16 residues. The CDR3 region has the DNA TGTGCCACCAGTGCCCCCGGACAGGGGAAATCCGGGGAGCTGTTTTTT. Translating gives CATSAPGQGKSGELFF.

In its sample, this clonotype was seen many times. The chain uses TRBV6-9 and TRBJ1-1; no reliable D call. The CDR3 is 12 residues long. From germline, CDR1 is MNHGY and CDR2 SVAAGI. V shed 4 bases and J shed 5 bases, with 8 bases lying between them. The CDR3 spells CASSSGITEAFF. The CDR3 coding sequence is TGTGCCAGCAGTTCCGGGATAACTGAAGCTTTCTTT.